A selection of T cell receptor beta chains follows, all from one sample in a study of T cell repertoires in cytomegalovirus infection. TCRdb ran MiXCR on the reads and lists one entry per CDR3 protein. The sample records approximately 1,000,000 distinct CDR3 sequences, under 40% being singletons. Their antigens remain unidentified. The specimen was cultured CD8+ T cells from PBMCs, collected from culture after CMV antigen stimulation. These receptors came from a human donor in good health (CMV status not recorded). Some clones in this sample may be carry-over from other donors' samples. The CDR3 runs from the conserved cysteine through the conserved F or W. D genes are given only for firm matches. Size is omitted from some rows. Given values are once, few, many or a class for expanded clones.

>TRBV7-8|17|-|TRBJ2-1|-
TGTGCCAGCAGCTATCAGGGAGGGGGGGTCCCCTACAATGAGCAGTTCTTC
CASSYQGGGVPYNEQFF
>TRBV12-3/TRBV12-4|12|few|TRBJ2-7|TRBD2
TGTGCCAGCAGTAGACTAGCTGACGAGCAGTACTTC
CASSRLADEQYF
>TRBV19|13|few|TRBJ2-2|-
TGTGCCAGTAATGGCGTGAACACCGGGGAGCTGTTTTTT
CASNGVNTGELFF
>TRBV20-1|14|-|TRBJ2-2|-
TGCAGTGCTAGAGATTTTTTGAGAGCCGGGGAGCTGTTTTTT
CSARDFLRAGELFF
>TRBV7-8|18|-|TRBJ1-2|TRBD1
TGTGCCAGCAGCTCACCCGGACAGGGACACAACTATAACTATGGCTACACCTTC
CASSSPGQGHNYNYGYTF
>TRBV5-5|15|-|TRBJ2-7|TRBD1
TGTGCCAGCAGCTTTCCGGGACAGGGGATCCACGAGCAGTACTTC
CASSFPGQGIHEQYF
>TRBV7-2|16|-|TRBJ1-1|-
TGTGCCAGCAGCTTAGTATATGGTAGAGGGGACACTGAAGCTTTCTTT
CASSLVYGRGDTEAFF
>TRBV11-2|17|-|TRBJ2-5|TRBD1
TGTGCCAGCAGCGACCTAGACAGGGGCCCGTACCAAGAGACCCAGTACTTC
CASSDLDRGPYQETQYF
>TRBV20-1|12|few|TRBJ1-1|-
TGCAGTGCTAGAGATATTTCCACTGAAGCTTTCTTT
CSARDISTEAFF
>TRBV27|16|few|TRBJ2-3|TRBD2
TGTGCCAGCAGTGGACTAGCGGGGATTAGCACAGATACGCAGTATTTT
CASSGLAGISTDTQYF
>TRBV7-2|18|-|TRBJ1-1|-
TGTGCCAGCAGCCCCTGGGAGAAGGGGTGGGGGCCTTACACTGAAGCTTTCTTT
CASSPWEKGWGPYTEAFF
>TRBV7-9|17|many|TRBJ1-1|TRBD1
TGTGCCAGCAGCTTAAGTACAGGGGGCGCGATGAACACTGAAGCTTTCTTT
CASSLSTGGAMNTEAFF
>TRBV27|15|once|TRBJ2-7|TRBD1
TGTGCCAGCAGCTTGGACTGGACAGGGCTGTACGAGCAGTACTTC
CASSLDWTGLYEQYF
>TRBV24-1|15|-|TRBJ2-2|-
TGTGCCACCAGTGATTTGCTACAGGGCGACGGGGAGCTGTTTTTT
CATSDLLQGDGELFF
>TRBV9|14|-|TRBJ2-3|TRBD2
TGTGCCAGCAGCAAGCGGGGGAGCACAGATACGCAGTATTTT
CASSKRGSTDTQYF
>TRBV7-3|13|many|TRBJ2-3|-
TGTGCCAGCAGCGGGGGGGCGGAAGATACGCAGTATTTT
CASSGGAEDTQYF
>TRBV6-5|14|-|TRBJ1-1|-
TGTGCCAGCAGTTACTTAGCAGTGAACACTGAAGCTTTCTTT
CASSYLAVNTEAFF
>TRBV3-1|18|-|TRBJ1-1|-
TGTGCCAGCAGCCAAGAAATTTTAGGGACAAAGAGGGACACTGAAGCTTTCTTT
CASSQEILGTKRDTEAFF
>TRBV29-1|13|once|TRBJ2-7|-
TGCAGCGTTCTCCAGGCAGAAACCTACGAGCAGTACTTC
CSVLQAETYEQYF
>TRBV4-1|16|-|TRBJ2-1|TRBD1
TGCGCCAGCAGCCGCAGGACAGGGGGCGCGAACAATGAGCAGTTCTTC
CASSRRTGGANNEQFF
>TRBV27|15|-|TRBJ2-7|-
TGTGCCAGCAGTTCCCTTCCCCCAGGGGCCTACGAGCAGTACTTC
CASSSLPPGAYEQYF
>TRBV7-8|15|-|TRBJ2-2|TRBD1
TGTGCCAGCAGATACGACAGGGGGACGACCGGGGAGCTGTTTTTT
CASRYDRGTTGELFF
>TRBV20-1|13|-|TRBJ1-1|-
TGCAGTGTTAGAGGGGGGGCGAACACTGAAGCTTTCTTT
CSVRGGANTEAFF
>TRBV18|17|-|TRBJ1-5|-
TGTGCCAGCTTACCTTATAGGGACGTACGGAGCAATCAGCCCCAGCATTTT
CASLPYRDVRSNQPQHF
>TRBV7-2|17|few|TRBJ2-4|-
TGTGCCAGCAGCGTAGGGGCAGGTCTCCTAGCCAAAAACATTCAGTACTTC
CASSVGAGLLAKNIQYF
>TRBV6-2/TRBV6-3|14|-|TRBJ2-1|TRBD2
TGTGCCAGCAGTTCTAGCGGGGGGCACCACGAGCAGTTCTTC
CASSSSGGHHEQFF
>TRBV5-5|16|-|TRBJ1-2|-
TGTGCCAGCAGCTTGGCGGGGAGGCCCGGGGGGTATGGCTACACCTTC
CASSLAGRPGGYGYTF
>TRBV28|13|few|TRBJ2-5|-
TGTGCCAGCAGTCCCCGCATAAGGGGGGCCCAGTACTTC
CASSPRIRGAQYF
>TRBV13|12|-|TRBJ2-7|TRBD1
TGTGCCAGCAGCAAATGGACAGGGGAAGAGTACTTC
CASSKWTGEEYF
>TRBV27|18|-|TRBJ1-1|TRBD1
TGTGCCAGCAGTTTAGGGGGTTGGGCCAGGGGGGAGAACACTGAAGCTTTCTTT
CASSLGGWARGENTEAFF
>TRBV19|14|once|TRBJ2-7|-
TGTGCCAGTACCGAGTGGGGGGGCGCCTACGAGCAGTACTTC
CASTEWGGAYEQYF
>TRBV7-2|16|many|TRBJ2-1|TRBD2
TGTGCCAGCAGCTTAAGCGGGGGGGCCTCCTACAATGAGCAGTTCTTC
CASSLSGGASYNEQFF
>TRBV10-2|17|few|TRBJ2-1|-
TGCGCCAGCAGTGACCTCGGAGGGATAGCCGGTGACAATGAGCAGTTCTTC
CASSDLGGIAGDNEQFF